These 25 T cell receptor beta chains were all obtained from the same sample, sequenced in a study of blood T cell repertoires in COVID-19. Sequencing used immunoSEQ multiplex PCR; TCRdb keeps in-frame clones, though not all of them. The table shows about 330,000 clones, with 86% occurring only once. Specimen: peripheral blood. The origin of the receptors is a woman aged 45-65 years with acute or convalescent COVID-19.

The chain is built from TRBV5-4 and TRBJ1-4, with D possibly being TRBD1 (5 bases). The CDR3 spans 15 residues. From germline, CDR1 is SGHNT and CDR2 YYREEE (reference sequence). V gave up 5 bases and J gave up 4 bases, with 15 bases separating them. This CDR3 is CASSTVGQVNEKLFF. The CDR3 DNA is TGTGCCAGCAGTACCGTGGGGCAGGTTAATGAAAAACTGTTTTTT.

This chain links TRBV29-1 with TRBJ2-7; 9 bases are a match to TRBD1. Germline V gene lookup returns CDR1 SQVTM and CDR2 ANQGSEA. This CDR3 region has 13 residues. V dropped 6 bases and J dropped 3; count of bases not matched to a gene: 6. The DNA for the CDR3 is TGCAGCGTCGGACGGGACAGGGACTACGAGCAGTACTTC. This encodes CSVGRDRDYEQYF.

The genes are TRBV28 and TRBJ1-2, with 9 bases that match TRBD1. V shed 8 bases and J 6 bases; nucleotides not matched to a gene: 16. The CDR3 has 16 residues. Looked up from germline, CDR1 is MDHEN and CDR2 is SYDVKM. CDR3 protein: CASAVPPIQGANGYTF. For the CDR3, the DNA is TGTGCCAGCGCCGTTCCCCCAATACAGGGGGCGAATGGCTACACCTTC.

Written as DNA, the CDR3 is TGTGCCAGCAGTTTAGGGGCAGGAAATTCACCCCTCCACTTT. Translating it yields CASSLGAGNSPLHF. The genes are TRBV27 and TRBJ1-6; tentatively, D is TRBD1 (5 bases). The V end was cut by 2 bases, the J end by 7 bases, with 9 bases between. The CDR3 contains 14 residues. Germline CDR1 reads MNHEY; CDR2 reads SMNVEV (reference sequence).

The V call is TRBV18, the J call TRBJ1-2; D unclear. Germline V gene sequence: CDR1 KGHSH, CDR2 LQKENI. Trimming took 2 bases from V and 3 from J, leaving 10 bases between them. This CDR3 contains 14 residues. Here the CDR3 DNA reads TGTGCCAGCTCACCAGAGCAGACTTACTATGGCTACACCTTC. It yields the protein CASSPEQTYYGYTF.

The chain's CDR3 is CSVALTGGSNYGYTF. As DNA, the CDR3 is TGCAGCGTCGCCTTGACAGGGGGCTCAAACTATGGCTACACCTTC. The genes are TRBV29-1 and TRBJ1-2; 10 positions match TRBD1. CDR3 length equals 15 residues. CDR1 and CDR2 from the germline V gene are SQVTM and ANQGSEA. V was clipped by 6 bases and J by 2 bases; unmatched bases: 9.

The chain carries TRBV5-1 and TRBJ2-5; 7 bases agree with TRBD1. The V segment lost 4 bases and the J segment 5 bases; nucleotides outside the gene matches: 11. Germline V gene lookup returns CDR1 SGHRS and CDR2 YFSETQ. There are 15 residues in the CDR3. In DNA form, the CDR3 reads TGCGCCAGCAGCACAAGGACAGGAATGGGGGAGACCCAGTACTTC. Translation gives CASSTRTGMGETQYF.

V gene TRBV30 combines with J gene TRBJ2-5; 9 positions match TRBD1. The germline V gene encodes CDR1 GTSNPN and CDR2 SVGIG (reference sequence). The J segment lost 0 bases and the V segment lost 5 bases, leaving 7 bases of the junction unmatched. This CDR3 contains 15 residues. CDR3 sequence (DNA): TGTGCCTGGGAACCGGGACAGGGATACCAAGAGACCCAGTACTTC. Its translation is CAWEPGQGYQETQYF.

CDR3 sequence reads: CATSSRTGGSYNEQFF. CDR3 nucleotide sequence: TGTGCCACCAGCAGCCGGACAGGGGGATCCTACAATGAGCAGTTCTTC. V usage is TRBV15 and J usage is TRBJ2-1; TRBD1 matches at 10 bases. The length of the CDR3 is 16 residues. Germline V gives CDR1 LNHNV, CDR2 YYDKDF (reference sequence). V lost 3 bases and J lost 1; bases outside the gene matches: 3. The complete variable domain, with remaining parts taken from reference TRBV15 and TRBJ2-1, reads DAMVIQNPRYQVTQFGKPVTLSCSQTLNHNVMYWYQQKSSQAPKLLFHYYDKDFNNEADTPDNFQSRRPNTSFCFLDIRSPGLGDTAMYLCATSSRTGGSYNEQFFGPGTRLTVL.

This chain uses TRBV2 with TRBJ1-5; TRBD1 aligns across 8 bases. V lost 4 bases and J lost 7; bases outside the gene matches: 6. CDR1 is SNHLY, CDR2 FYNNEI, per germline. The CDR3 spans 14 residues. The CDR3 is CASSVGQGRQPQHF. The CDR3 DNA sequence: TGTGCCAGCAGTGTCGGACAGGGACGGCAGCCCCAGCATTTT.

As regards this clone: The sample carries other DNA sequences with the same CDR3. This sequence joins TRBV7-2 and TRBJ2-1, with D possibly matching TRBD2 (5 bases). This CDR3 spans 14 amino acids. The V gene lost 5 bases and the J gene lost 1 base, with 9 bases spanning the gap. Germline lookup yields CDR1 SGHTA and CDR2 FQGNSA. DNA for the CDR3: TGTGCCAGCAGCCGGGGATCATCCTACAATGAGCAGTTCTTC. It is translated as CASSRGSSYNEQFF.

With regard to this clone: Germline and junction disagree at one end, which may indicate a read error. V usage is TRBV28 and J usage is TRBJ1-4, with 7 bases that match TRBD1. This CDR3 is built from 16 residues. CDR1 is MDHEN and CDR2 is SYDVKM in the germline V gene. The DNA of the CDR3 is TGTGCCAGCAGTATATGGACAGGTGGATATAATGAAAAACTGTTTTTT. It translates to CASSIWTGGYNEKLFF.

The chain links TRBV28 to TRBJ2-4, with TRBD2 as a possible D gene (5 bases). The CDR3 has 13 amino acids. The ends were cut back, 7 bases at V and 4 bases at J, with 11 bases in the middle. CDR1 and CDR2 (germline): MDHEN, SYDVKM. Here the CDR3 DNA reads TGTGCCAGCATAGAGCGGATAAAAAACATTCAGTACTTC. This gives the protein CASIERIKNIQYF.

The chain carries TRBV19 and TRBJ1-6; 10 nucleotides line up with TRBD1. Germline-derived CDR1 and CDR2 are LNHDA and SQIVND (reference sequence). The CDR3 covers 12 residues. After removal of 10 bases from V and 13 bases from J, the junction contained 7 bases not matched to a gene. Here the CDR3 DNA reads TGTGCCACGTCCCGGGACAGGGGTCCCCTCCACTTT. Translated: CATSRDRGPLHF.

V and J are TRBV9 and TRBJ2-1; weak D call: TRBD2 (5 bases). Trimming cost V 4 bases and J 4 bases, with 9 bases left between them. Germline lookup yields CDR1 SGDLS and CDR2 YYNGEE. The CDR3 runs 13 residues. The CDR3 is CASSPGVYNEQFF. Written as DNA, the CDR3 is TGTGCCAGCAGCCCCGGGGTTTACAATGAGCAGTTCTTC.

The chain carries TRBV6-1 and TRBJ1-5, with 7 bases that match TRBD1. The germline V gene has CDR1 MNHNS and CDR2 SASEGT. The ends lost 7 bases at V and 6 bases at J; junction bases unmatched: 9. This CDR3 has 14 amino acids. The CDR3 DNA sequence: TGTGCCAGCACTTTGACAGGGCATAGTCAGCCCCAGCATTTT. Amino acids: CASTLTGHSQPQHF.

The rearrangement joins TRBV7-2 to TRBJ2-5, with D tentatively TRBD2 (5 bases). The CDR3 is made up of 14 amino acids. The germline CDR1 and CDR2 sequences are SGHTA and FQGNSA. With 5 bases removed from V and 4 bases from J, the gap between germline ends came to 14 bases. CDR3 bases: TGTGCCAGCAGCCCAGCTCTCCGGGGAGAGACCCAGTACTTC. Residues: CASSPALRGETQYF.

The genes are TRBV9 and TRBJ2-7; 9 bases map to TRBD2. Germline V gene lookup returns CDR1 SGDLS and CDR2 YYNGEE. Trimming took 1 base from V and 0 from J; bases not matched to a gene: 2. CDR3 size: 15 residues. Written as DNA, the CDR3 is TGTGCCAGCAGCGTACTAGCGGGAAGCTCCTACGAGCAGTACTTC. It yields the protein CASSVLAGSSYEQYF.

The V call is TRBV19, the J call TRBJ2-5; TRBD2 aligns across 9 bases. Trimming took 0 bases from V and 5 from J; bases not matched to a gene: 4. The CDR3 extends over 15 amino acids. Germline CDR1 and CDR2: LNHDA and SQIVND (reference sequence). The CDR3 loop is CASSIDWTSAETQYF. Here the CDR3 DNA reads TGTGCCAGTAGTATAGACTGGACTAGCGCTGAGACCCAGTACTTC.

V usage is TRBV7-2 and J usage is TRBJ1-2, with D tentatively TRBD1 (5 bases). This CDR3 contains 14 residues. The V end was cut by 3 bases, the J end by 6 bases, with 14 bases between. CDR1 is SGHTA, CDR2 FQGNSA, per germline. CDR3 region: CASSLGGIRDGYTF. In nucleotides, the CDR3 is TGTGCCAGCAGCTTGGGGGGTATTAGGGATGGCTACACCTTC. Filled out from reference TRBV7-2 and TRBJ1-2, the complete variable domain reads GAGVSQSPSNKVTEKGKDVELRCDPISGHTALYWYRQSLGQGLEFLIYFQGNSAPDKSGLPSDRFSAERTGGSVSTLTIQRTQQEDSAVYLCASSLGGIRDGYTFGSGTRLTVV.

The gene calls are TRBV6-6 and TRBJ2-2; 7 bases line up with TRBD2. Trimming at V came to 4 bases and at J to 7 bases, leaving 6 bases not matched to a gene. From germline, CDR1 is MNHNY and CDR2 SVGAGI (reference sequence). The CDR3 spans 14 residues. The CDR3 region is CASSFGRAFGELFF. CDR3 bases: TGTGCCAGCAGTTTTGGGAGGGCCTTCGGGGAGCTGTTTTTT.

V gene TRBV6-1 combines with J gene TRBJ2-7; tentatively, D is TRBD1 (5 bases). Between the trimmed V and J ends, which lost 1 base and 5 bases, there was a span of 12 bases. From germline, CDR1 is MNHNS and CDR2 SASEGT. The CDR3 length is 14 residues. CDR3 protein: CASSEEGRVDEQYF. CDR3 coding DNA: TGTGCCAGCAGTGAAGAGGGCAGGGTCGACGAGCAGTACTTC.

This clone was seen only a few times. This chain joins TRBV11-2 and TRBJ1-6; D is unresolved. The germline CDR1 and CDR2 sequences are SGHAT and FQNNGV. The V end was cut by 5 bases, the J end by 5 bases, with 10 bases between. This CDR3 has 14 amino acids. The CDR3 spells CASSRLQNNSPLHF. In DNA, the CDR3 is TGTGCCAGCAGCCGGCTACAGAATAATTCACCCCTCCACTTT.

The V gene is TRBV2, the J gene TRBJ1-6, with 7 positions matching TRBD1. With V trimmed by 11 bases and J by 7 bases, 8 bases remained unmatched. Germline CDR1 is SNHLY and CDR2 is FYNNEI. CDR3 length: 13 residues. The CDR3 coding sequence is TGTGCCGGAGGGACAGAGAAGAATTCACCCCTCCACTTT. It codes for CAGGTEKNSPLHF. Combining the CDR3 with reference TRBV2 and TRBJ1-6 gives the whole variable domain EPEVTQTPSHQVTQMGQEVILRCVPISNHLYFYWYRQILGQKVEFLVSFYNNEISEKSEIFDDQFSVERPDGSNFTLKIRSTKLEDSAMYFCAGGTEKNSPLHFGNGTRLTVT.

As DNA, the CDR3 is TGTGCCAGTAGTCCACGGGAAGGGCAGCTTCTAGCCAAAAACATTCAGTACTTC. This gives the protein CASSPREGQLLAKNIQYF. The V call is TRBV19, the J call TRBJ2-4; a weak D match, TRBD2 (5 bases). Trimming stripped 5 bases from V and 0 bases from J, with 20 bases between. Germline CDR1 LNHDA, CDR2 SQIVND (reference sequence). The CDR3 contains 18 residues.